This is a list of T cell receptor beta chains from one sample in a study of blood T cell repertoires in COVID-19. The data were produced by immunoSEQ multiplex PCR, yet TCRdb's version contains in-frame clones alone and is incomplete. This table has under 400,000 clones, approximately 91% appearing once. The sample comprised PBMCs or T cells enriched from blood (not recorded which). These receptors all come from a woman aged 25 to 45 who had been exposed to COVID-19. Both conserved end residues are part of each CDR3. D genes are given only for firm matches. Clone size is stated in some rows and not others, as once, few, many or a class when expanded.

clone size,J gene,D gene,V gene,CDR3 protein,CDR3 DNA
-,TRBJ2-1,TRBD2,TRBV5-1,CASSLARSGPGANEQFF,TGCGCCAGCAGCTTGGCTCGTAGCGGGCCTGGTGCCAATGAGCAGTTCTTC
-,TRBJ2-1,TRBD2,TRBV27,CASSSPSTSSSGSSYNEQFF,TGTGCCAGCAGTTCCCCATCCACCTCTTCTAGCGGAAGCTCCTACAATGAGCAGTTCTTC
-,TRBJ2-7,-,TRBV21-1,CASSKGDRGQHEQYF,TGTGCCAGCAGCAAAGGGGACAGGGGGCAACACGAGCAGTACTTC
-,TRBJ2-3,-,TRBV7-2,CASIRLGVPTDTQYF,TGTGCCAGCATCCGGCTAGGGGTCCCCACAGATACGCAGTATTTT
once,TRBJ2-5,TRBD2,TRBV29-1,CSGGRSREGETQYF,TGCAGCGGAGGACGTAGCCGGGAGGGGGAGACCCAGTACTTC
-,TRBJ2-7,TRBD2,TRBV29-1,CSVEGTRAYEQYF,TGCAGCGTTGAAGGGACTAGGGCCTACGAGCAGTACTTC
-,TRBJ1-2,-,TRBV2,CASTGGGGYGYTF,TGTGCCAGCACGGGGGGAGGTGGCTATGGCTACACCTTC
once,TRBJ2-3,TRBD2,TRBV30,CACPLAGGADTQYF,TGTGCCTGCCCTTTAGCGGGAGGGGCAGATACGCAGTATTTT
-,TRBJ2-7,TRBD2,TRBV28,CRSVGLANSEQYF,TGTCGGTCGGTTGGACTAGCTAACTCCGAGCAGTACTTC
once,TRBJ1-1,-,TRBV11-3,CASSFSFPTRGMGTEAFF,TGTGCCAGCAGCTTTTCGTTTCCCACAAGAGGCATGGGCACTGAAGCTTTCTTT
-,TRBJ2-2,TRBD2,TRBV9,CASSVLAGGNTGELFF,TGTGCCAGCAGCGTTCTAGCGGGAGGGAACACCGGGGAGCTGTTTTTT
-,TRBJ2-1,-,TRBV5-1,CASGGTEQFF,TGCGCCAGCGGGGGGACAGAACAGTTCTTC
-,TRBJ2-7,-,TRBV29-1,CSVERGYEQYF,TGCAGCGTTGAGCGGGGCTACGAGCAGTACTTC
-,TRBJ1-1,-,TRBV6-6,CASSYSTGSTEAFF,TGTGCCAGCAGTTACTCCACAGGGTCCACTGAAGCTTTCTTT
-,TRBJ2-7,TRBD1,TRBV14,CASSQQGTGMSYEQYF,TGTGCCAGCAGCCAGCAGGGGACAGGGATGTCCTACGAGCAGTACTTC
-,TRBJ2-7,TRBD2,TRBV5-1,CASSLVGTSYEQYF,TGCGCCAGCAGCTTGGTAGGGACTAGCTACGAGCAGTACTTC
-,TRBJ2-7,TRBD1,TRBV3-1/TRBV3-2,CASSQDTGGREQYF,TGTGCCAGCAGCCAAGATACAGGGGGACGCGAGCAGTACTTC
-,TRBJ1-5,TRBD1,TRBV3-1/TRBV3-2,CASSQAAPGTGVNQPQHF,TGTGCCAGCAGCCAAGCAGCCCCCGGGACAGGGGTCAATCAGCCCCAGCATTTT
-,TRBJ2-1,-,TRBV11-2,CASSLDQGGYNEQFF,TGTGCCAGCAGCTTAGATCAAGGAGGCTACAATGAGCAGTTCTTC
-,TRBJ2-3,TRBD2,TRBV5-1,CASSFGPGRADTQYF,TGCGCCAGCAGCTTCGGTCCCGGGAGGGCAGATACGCAGTATTTT
-,TRBJ1-2,-,TRBV19,CAARDKVAPNYGYTF,TGTGCCGCCCGGGACAAGGTGGCTCCTAACTATGGCTACACCTTC
-,TRBJ2-7,TRBD1,TRBV7-2,CASSLGGDRGIYEQYF,TGTGCCAGCAGCTTAGGTGGGGACAGGGGTATCTACGAGCAGTACTTC
-,TRBJ1-1,-,TRBV18,CASSPYNRENTEAFF,TGTGCCAGCTCACCATACAACAGGGAGAACACTGAAGCTTTCTTT
few,TRBJ1-6,-,TRBV28,CASSTYHWEGQANSPLHF,TGTGCCAGCAGCACCTACCATTGGGAGGGACAAGCTAATTCACCCCTCCACTTT
once,TRBJ2-4,TRBD1,TRBV6-5,CASSKQGAISIQYF,TGTGCCAGCAGTAAACAGGGGGCAATATCAATTCAGTACTTC
-,TRBJ2-7,-,TRBV9,CASSTATRYYEQYF,TGTGCCAGCAGCACGGCGACGCGGTACTACGAGCAGTACTTC
-,TRBJ1-2,TRBD1,TRBV27,CASSLEGATGLNYGYTF,TGTGCCAGCAGTTTAGAGGGGGCTACTGGTCTTAACTATGGCTACACCTTC
-,TRBJ2-7,-,TRBV7-3,CASSPTRGSSYEQYF,TGTGCCAGCAGTCCGACCCGGGGATCCTCCTACGAGCAGTACTTC